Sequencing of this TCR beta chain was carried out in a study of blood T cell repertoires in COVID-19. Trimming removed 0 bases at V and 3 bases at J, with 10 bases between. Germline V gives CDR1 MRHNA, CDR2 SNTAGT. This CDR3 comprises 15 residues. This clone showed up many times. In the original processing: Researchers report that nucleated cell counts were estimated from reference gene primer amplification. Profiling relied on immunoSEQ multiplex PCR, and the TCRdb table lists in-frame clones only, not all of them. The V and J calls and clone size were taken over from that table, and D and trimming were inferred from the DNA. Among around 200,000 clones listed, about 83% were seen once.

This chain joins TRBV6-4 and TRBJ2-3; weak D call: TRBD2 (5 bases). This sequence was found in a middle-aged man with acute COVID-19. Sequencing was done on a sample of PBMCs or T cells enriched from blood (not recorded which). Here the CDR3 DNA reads TGTGCCAGCAGTGACTCGGCGGAGGCAACAGATACGCAGTATTTT. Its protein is CASSDSAEATDTQYF.